This T cell receptor (beta chain) was captured by sequencing in a study of shared clonotypes between healthy human individuals. Overall study: Three men and a couple of women, aged 18 to 49, were donors.

The CDR3 length is 14 residues. The V gene's germline CDR1 is WSHSY and CDR2 SAAADI. Trimming pared 6 bases from V and 4 bases from J, leaving 13 bases between. Tens of thousands of T cell genomes, or 200 ng DNA, went into the sorted-subset replicate PCRs. Using immunoSEQ multiplex PCR, the repertoire was profiled, and TCRdb retains in-frame clones only, with some absent. This sample carries some 2.4 million clones, roughly 93% of them seen once, and the ten largest clones take roughly 0.39%. The clonotype originates from a man between 18 and 35 years old in good health. Some clones in this sample may be carry-over from other donors' samples. The sequencing input was naive CD4+ T cells from PBMCs. Subset reported: CD45RA+ positively selected. This chain joins TRBV10-2 and TRBJ2-1, with D possibly TRBD1 on 5 matching bases. The DNA for the CDR3 is TGCGCCAGCAGACTCAGGGTGATATACAATGAGCAGTTCTTC. Protein product: CASRLRVIYNEQFF.